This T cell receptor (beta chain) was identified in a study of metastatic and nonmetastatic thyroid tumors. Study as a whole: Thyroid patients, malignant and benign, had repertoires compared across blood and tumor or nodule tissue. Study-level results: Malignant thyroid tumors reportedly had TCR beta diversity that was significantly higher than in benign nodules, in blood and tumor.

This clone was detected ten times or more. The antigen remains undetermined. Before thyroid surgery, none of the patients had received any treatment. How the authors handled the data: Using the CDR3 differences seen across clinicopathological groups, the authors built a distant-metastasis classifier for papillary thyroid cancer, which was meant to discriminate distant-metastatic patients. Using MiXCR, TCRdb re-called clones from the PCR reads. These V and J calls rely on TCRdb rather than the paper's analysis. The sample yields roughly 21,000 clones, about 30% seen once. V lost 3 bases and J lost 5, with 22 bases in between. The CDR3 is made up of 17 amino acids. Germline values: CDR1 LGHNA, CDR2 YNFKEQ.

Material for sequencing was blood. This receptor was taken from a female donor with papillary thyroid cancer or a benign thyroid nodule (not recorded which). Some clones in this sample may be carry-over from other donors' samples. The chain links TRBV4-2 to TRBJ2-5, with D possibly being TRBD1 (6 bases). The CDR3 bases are TGTGCCAGCAGCCATATTAACGCAGGGGTCCGAGGGGAGACCCAGTACTTC. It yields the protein CASSHINAGVRGETQYF.